The 28 T cell receptor beta chains below all came from one sample that was sequenced in a study of blood T cell repertoires in COVID-19. Clones were sequenced by immunoSEQ multiplex PCR, and TCRdb holds only the in-frame ones, with some missing. The table records 200,000 to 300,000 clones, 85% to 90% of them present only once. The material sequenced was peripheral blood. These TCRs come from a woman in her thirties or forties who had recovered from COVID-19.

This chain joins TRBV9 and TRBJ1-2; TRBD1 matches 9 bases. After removal of 4 bases from V and 4 bases from J, the junction contained 5 bases not matched to a gene. The V gene's germline CDR1 is SGDLS and CDR2 YYNGEE. The CDR3 length is 14 residues. The CDR3 loop reads CASSPTGGGYGYTF. CDR3 in DNA: TGTGCCAGCAGCCCCACAGGGGGCGGCTATGGCTACACCTTC. Together with reference TRBV9 and TRBJ1-2, the CDR3 gives the full variable domain: DSGVTQTPKHLITATGQRVTLRCSPRSGDLSVYWYQQSLDQGLQFLIQYYNGEERAKGNILERFSAQQFPDLHSELNLSSLELGDSALYFCASSPTGGGYGYTFGSGTRLTVV.

The chain links TRBV9 to TRBJ2-2; 7 nucleotides align to TRBD2. The length of the CDR3 is 14 residues. V was pared by 4 bases and J by 3 bases, with 3 bases of the junction left unmatched. Germline CDR1 SGDLS, CDR2 YYNGEE. The DNA for the CDR3 is TGTGCCAGCAGCCCCGGGGGGTACACCGGGGAGCTGTTTTTT. Translation: CASSPGGYTGELFF.

CDR3 residues: CASSSTGAYNEQFF. CDR3 in DNA: TGTGCCAGCAGCTCCACAGGAGCCTACAATGAGCAGTTCTTC. The chain combines TRBV11-3 with TRBJ2-1, with TRBD1 as a possible D gene (5 bases). This CDR3 spans 14 amino acids. CDR1 SGHNT and CDR2 YENEEA come from the germline V gene. The ends were cut back, 4 bases at V and 2 bases at J, with 9 bases in the middle.

This chain links TRBV6-2 or TRBV6-3 with TRBJ1-2, with a possible D match to TRBD1 (6 bases). The CDR3 is 16 residues long. CDR1 MNHEY and CDR2 SVGEGT come from the germline V gene. V lost 7 bases to trimming and J lost 2 bases, with 20 bases between them. CDR3 nucleotides: TGTGCCAGCACCCCCGGGACACGGACCACCAACTATGGCTACACCTTC. This gives the protein CASTPGTRTTNYGYTF.

This clone was seen once. The rearrangement uses TRBV19 and TRBJ1-1; TRBD1 matches 9 bases. Germline V gives CDR1 LNHDA, CDR2 SQIVND (reference sequence). V lost 4 bases to trimming and J lost 6 bases; unmatched junction nucleotides: 6. This CDR3 region has 14 residues. The CDR3 DNA follows: TGTGCCAGTAGTACCCCGGGACAGGGCTCTGAAGCTTTCTTT. Translation: CASSTPGQGSEAFF.

This chain joins TRBV5-6 and TRBJ2-7; TRBD1 matches at 10 bases. Germline V gives CDR1 SGHDT, CDR2 YYEEEE. V shed 4 bases, J shed 2 bases, and the junction held 6 bases outside the gene matches. This CDR3 is built from 15 residues. CDR3 residues: CASSATGTGAYEQYV. In DNA form, the CDR3 reads TGTGCCAGCAGCGCCACCGGGACAGGGGCCTACGAGCAGTACGTC.

The chain links TRBV19 to TRBJ1-1, with D tentatively TRBD1 (6 bases). V was cut by 5 bases and J by 4 bases, with 20 bases left in between. Germline V gene data show CDR1 as LNHDA and CDR2 as SQIVND (reference sequence). The CDR3 has 16 residues. Here the CDR3 reads CASSPPLGAWVTEAFF. The CDR3 region has the DNA TGTGCCAGTAGTCCCCCGCTGGGGGCGTGGGTCACTGAAGCTTTCTTT.

The chain combines TRBV24-1 with TRBJ2-1; 7 bases map to TRBD1. V dropped 3 bases and J dropped 5; count of bases not matched to a gene: 6. The germline CDR1 and CDR2 sequences are KGHDR and SFDVKD. The CDR3 runs to 15 residues. CDR3 coding DNA: TGTGCCACCAGTGATCCCCAAGGGGGCGACAATGAGCAGTTCTTC. Translating it yields CATSDPQGGDNEQFF.

The V call is TRBV5-4, the J call TRBJ1-1; TRBD1 is a possible D gene (5 bases). CDR3 length equals 17 residues. The V gene lost 4 bases and the J gene lost 4 bases, with 23 bases spanning the gap. CDR1 and CDR2 (germline): SGHNT, YYREEE (reference sequence). The CDR3 protein is CASSEKTRGGFGTEAFF. The CDR3 region has the DNA TGTGCCAGCAGCGAGAAGACAAGGGGCGGATTTGGCACTGAAGCTTTCTTT.

The CDR3 DNA reads TGTGCCTGGAGTGTACTCCTCGGAGGGGCCGGGACCATATATTTT. It yields the protein CAWSVLLGGAGTIYF. The gene calls are TRBV30 and TRBJ1-3; possible D gene TRBD1, 5 bases. The CDR3 covers 15 residues. Trimming removed 0 bases at V and 10 bases at J, with 19 bases between. Germline V gives CDR1 GTSNPN, CDR2 SVGIG (reference sequence).

The rearrangement joins TRBV4-3 to TRBJ2-6; 8 bases align to TRBD1. This CDR3 is built from 19 residues. The germline gives CDR1 LGHNA, CDR2 YSLEER. V trimming: 1 base; J trimming: 4 bases; junction bases outside the gene matches: 12. CDR3 in amino acids: CASSQGLGRGLLGANVLTF. The CDR3 DNA reads as TGCGCCAGCAGCCAAGGTCTAGGCAGGGGGCTTTTGGGGGCCAACGTCCTGACTTTC.

This chain connects TRBV2 to TRBJ2-7; weak D call: TRBD2 (7 bases). Trimming removed 6 bases from V and 7 bases from J, with 19 bases in between. CDR3 length equals 14 residues. Germline CDR1 reads SNHLY; CDR2 reads FYNNEI. The CDR3 region is CASSTGGSLIEQYV. Written as DNA, the CDR3 is TGTGCCAGCAGCACGGGGGGCAGCCTTATAGAGCAGTACGTC.

CDR3 region: CASSGGQGAYEQYF. DNA for the CDR3: TGCGCCAGCAGTGGGGGACAGGGGGCCTACGAGCAGTACTTC. The rearrangement links TRBV10-1 to TRBJ2-7, with 11 bases that match TRBD1. CDR1 and CDR2 from the germline V gene are WNHNN and SYGVQD (reference sequence). This CDR3 is 14 amino acids long. With V trimmed by 4 bases and J by 2 bases, 1 base remained unmatched.

In this sample, this clone turned up many times. The J gene is TRBJ1-6, the V gene TRBV28; unclear D gene. V lost 7 bases and J 12 bases, leaving 13 bases between the germline ends. CDR3 size: 12 residues. Germline V gene lookup returns CDR1 MDHEN and CDR2 SYDVKM. The CDR3 DNA sequence: TGTGCCAGCACCCCTCCCCGGGGACCCCTCCACTTT. Residues: CASTPPRGPLHF.

V is TRBV3-1 (or the pseudogene TRBV3-2) and J is TRBJ1-2; D is unclear. The CDR3 runs 13 residues. The V gene's germline CDR1 is LGHDT and CDR2 YNNKEL (reference sequence). V was shortened by 0 bases and J by 8 bases, with 10 bases between the two germline ends. In DNA, the CDR3 is TGTGCCAGCAGCCAAGATTCGGTCCGGGGCTACACCTTC. Translating it yields CASSQDSVRGYTF.

The rearrangement uses TRBV25-1 and TRBJ1-1; possibly TRBD1 for D (5 bases). The CDR3 runs to 14 residues. V shed 4 bases and J shed 5 bases, with 14 bases lying between them. Germline V gives CDR1 MGHDK, CDR2 SYGVNS. In DNA, the CDR3 is TGTGCCAGCAGTGGGGACTTCAGGAGGACTGAAGCTTTCTTT. Its translation is CASSGDFRRTEAFF.

To note about this clone: The same CDR3 also results from other DNA sequences found in this sample. This chain links TRBV19 with TRBJ1-2; possibly TRBD1 for D (5 bases). The CDR3 runs 13 residues. The V and J ends lost 5 bases and 4 bases respectively, with 11 bases between them. Germline CDR1 LNHDA, CDR2 SQIVND (reference sequence). This chain's CDR3 is CASSRGTGYGYTF. The CDR3 region has the DNA TGTGCCAGTAGTCGGGGGACGGGCTATGGCTACACCTTC.

The chain couples TRBV4-3 to TRBJ2-2, with D possibly TRBD2 on 5 matching bases. The CDR3 has 17 amino acids. The germline V and J ends were trimmed by 0 bases and 2 bases, with 13 bases remaining between them. Germline V gives CDR1 LGHNA, CDR2 YSLEER. The CDR3 loop is CASSQDLVASNTGELFF. CDR3 DNA sequence: TGCGCCAGCAGCCAAGATCTGGTCGCTAGCAACACCGGGGAGCTGTTTTTT.

The chain joins TRBV27 to TRBJ1-2, with D tentatively TRBD1 (5 bases). V was pared by 1 base and J by 4 bases, with 19 bases between. The CDR3 has 17 residues. The germline V gene encodes CDR1 MNHEY and CDR2 SMNVEV (reference sequence). For the CDR3, the DNA is TGTGCCAGCAGTTTATACCGTCCCGCAAGGGGCAGCTATGGCTACACCTTC. It yields the protein CASSLYRPARGSYGYTF.

The chain links TRBV30 to TRBJ2-1; 8 nucleotides agree with TRBD2. CDR3 size: 14 residues. With V trimmed by 8 bases and J by 0 bases, 6 bases remained unmatched. From germline, CDR1 is GTSNPN and CDR2 SVGIG (reference sequence). The DNA for the CDR3 is TGTGCCGGAGATAGCGGGGTCTCCTACAATGAGCAGTTCTTC. Encoded protein: CAGDSGVSYNEQFF.

This clone came up once. The chain recombines TRBV5-6 with TRBJ1-1; D is ambiguous. The CDR3 totals 14 residues. Trimming stripped 0 bases from V and 1 base from J, with 7 bases between. Germline V gives CDR1 SGHDT, CDR2 YYEEEE. CDR3 coding DNA: TGTGCCAGCAGCTTGGGTACACGGAACACTGAAGCTTTCTTT. Translation gives CASSLGTRNTEAFF.

V gene TRBV11-3 combines with J gene TRBJ2-7, with 8 bases aligning to TRBD1. Germline lookup yields CDR1 SGHNT and CDR2 YENEEA. The CDR3 contains 15 residues. J was trimmed by 4 bases and V by 4 bases; bases with no gene match: 9. The CDR3, as DNA: TGTGCCAGCAGCTCTTCCGGGGACAGGCTTTACGAGCAGTACTTC. Its protein product is CASSSSGDRLYEQYF.

The chain combines TRBV19 with TRBJ1-2; D gene uncertain. The V gene's germline CDR1 is LNHDA and CDR2 SQIVND (reference sequence). The ends were cut back, 1 base at V and 7 bases at J, with 7 bases in the middle. CDR3 length equals 12 residues. CDR3 in amino acids: CASSIARGGYTF. DNA of the CDR3: TGTGCCAGTAGTATAGCCAGAGGTGGCTACACCTTC.

The chain has TRBV6-1 and TRBJ2-1; 10 nucleotides match TRBD2. The germline V gene encodes CDR1 MNHNS and CDR2 SASEGT. The V segment lost 3 bases and the J segment 15 bases; nucleotides outside the gene matches: 8. The CDR3 is 13 residues long. In nucleotides, the CDR3 is TGTGCCAGCAGTGATAGGAGTACTAGCGGGACGTTCTTC. Translating it yields CASSDRSTSGTFF.

This clone was observed a handful of times. Here the CDR3 reads CASSLVGGKGYTF. The CDR3 bases are TGTGCCAGCAGTTTAGTCGGGGGGAAGGGCTACACCTTC. The genes are TRBV27 and TRBJ1-2, with D tentatively TRBD1 (5 bases). Germline-derived CDR1 and CDR2 are MNHEY and SMNVEV (reference sequence). The CDR3 sequence is 13 residues long. The V end was cut by 2 bases, the J end by 8 bases, with 12 bases between.

J is TRBJ2-1 and V is TRBV10-3; weak D call: TRBD2 (5 bases). The CDR3 is 13 amino acids. Trimming shortened V by 7 bases and J by 0 bases, and 7 bases separated the two germline ends. Germline lookup yields CDR1 ENHRY and CDR2 SYGVKD. Here the CDR3 DNA reads TGTGCCATCACACGGGACTCCTACAATGAGCAGTTCTTC. Its translation: CAITRDSYNEQFF.

The chain couples TRBV6-5 to TRBJ2-1; 7 positions match TRBD2. V shed 5 bases, J shed 5 bases, and the junction held 9 bases outside the gene matches. Germline CDR1 is MNHEY and CDR2 is SVGAGI. The CDR3 extends over 15 amino acids. CDR3 sequence: CASSRLRDYDNEQFF. The DNA for the CDR3 is TGTGCCAGCAGTCGCCTCCGGGACTACGACAATGAGCAGTTCTTC.

The V gene is TRBV5-1, the J gene TRBJ1-5, with 9 bases that match TRBD1. There are 14 residues in the CDR3. Germline-derived CDR1 and CDR2 are SGHRS and YFSETQ. V trimming: 0 bases; J trimming: 6 bases; junction bases outside the gene matches: 1. As DNA, the CDR3 is TGCGCCAGCAGCTTGGGGGGACAGGGTCAGCCCCAGCATTTT. Amino acid sequence: CASSLGGQGQPQHF. The whole variable domain, remainder taken from reference TRBV5-1 and TRBJ1-5, is KAGVTQTPRYLIKTRGQQVTLSCSPISGHRSVSWYQQTPGQGLQFLFEYFSETQRNKGNFPGRFSGRQFSNSRSEMNVSTLELGDSALYLCASSLGGQGQPQHFGDGTRLSIL.